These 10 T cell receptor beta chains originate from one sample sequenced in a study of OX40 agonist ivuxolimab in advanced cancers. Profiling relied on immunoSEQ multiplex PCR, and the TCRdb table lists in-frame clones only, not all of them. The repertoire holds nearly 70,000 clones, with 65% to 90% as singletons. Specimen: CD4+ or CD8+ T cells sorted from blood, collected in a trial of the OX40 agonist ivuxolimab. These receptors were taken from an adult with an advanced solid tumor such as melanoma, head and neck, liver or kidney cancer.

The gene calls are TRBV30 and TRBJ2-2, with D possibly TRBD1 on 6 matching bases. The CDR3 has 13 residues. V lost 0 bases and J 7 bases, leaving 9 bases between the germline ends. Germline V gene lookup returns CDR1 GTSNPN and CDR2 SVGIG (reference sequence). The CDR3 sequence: CAWSVKGVGELFF. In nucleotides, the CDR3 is TGTGCCTGGAGTGTAAAGGGGGTCGGGGAGCTGTTTTTT.

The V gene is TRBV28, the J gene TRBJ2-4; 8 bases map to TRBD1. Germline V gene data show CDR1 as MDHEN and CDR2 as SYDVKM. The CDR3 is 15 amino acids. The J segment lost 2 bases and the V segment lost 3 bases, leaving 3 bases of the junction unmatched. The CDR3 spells CASSLGQVPKNIQYF. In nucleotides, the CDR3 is TGTGCCAGCAGTTTGGGACAGGTCCCCAAAAACATTCAGTACTTC.

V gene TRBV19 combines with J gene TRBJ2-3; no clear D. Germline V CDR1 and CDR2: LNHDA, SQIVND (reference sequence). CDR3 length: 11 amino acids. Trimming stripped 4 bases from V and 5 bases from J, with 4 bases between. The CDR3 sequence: CASSTLDTQYF. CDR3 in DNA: TGTGCCAGTAGTACCCTAGATACGCAGTATTTT.

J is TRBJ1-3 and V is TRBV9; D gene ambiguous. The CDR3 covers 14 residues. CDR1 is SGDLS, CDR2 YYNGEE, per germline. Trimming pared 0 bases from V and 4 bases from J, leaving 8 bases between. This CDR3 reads CASSVVGAGNTIYF. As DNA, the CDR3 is TGTGCCAGCAGCGTAGTGGGAGCCGGAAACACCATATATTTT.

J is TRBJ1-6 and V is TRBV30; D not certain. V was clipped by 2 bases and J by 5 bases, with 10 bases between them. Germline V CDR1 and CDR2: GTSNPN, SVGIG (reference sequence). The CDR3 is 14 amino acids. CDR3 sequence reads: CAWSPNSHNSPLHF. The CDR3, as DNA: TGTGCCTGGAGTCCCAACAGTCATAATTCACCCCTCCACTTT.

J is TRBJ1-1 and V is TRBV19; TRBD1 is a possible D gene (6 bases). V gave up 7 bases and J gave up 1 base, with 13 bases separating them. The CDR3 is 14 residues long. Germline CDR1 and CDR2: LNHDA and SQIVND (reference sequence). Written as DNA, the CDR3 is TGTGCCAGTACGAGGGGGAGAAAGAACACTGAAGCTTTCTTT. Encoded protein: CASTRGRKNTEAFF.

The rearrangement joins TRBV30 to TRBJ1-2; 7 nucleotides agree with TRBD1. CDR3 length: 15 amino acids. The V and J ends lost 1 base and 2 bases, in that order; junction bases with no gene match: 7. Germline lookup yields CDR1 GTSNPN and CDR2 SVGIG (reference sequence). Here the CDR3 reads CAWSDHLGQNYGYTF. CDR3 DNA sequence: TGTGCCTGGAGTGACCACCTGGGACAGAACTATGGCTACACCTTC.

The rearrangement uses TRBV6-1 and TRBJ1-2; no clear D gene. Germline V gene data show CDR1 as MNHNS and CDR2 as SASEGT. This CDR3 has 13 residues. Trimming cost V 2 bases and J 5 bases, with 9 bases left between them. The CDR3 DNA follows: TGTGCCAGCAGTGAACGAGGCGGGTATGGCTACACCTTC. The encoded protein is CASSERGGYGYTF.

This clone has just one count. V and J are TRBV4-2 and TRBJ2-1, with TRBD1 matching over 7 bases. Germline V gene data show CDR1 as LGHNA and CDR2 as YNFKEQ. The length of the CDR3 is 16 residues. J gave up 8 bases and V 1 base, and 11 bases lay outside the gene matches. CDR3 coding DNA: TGTGCCAGCAGCCAAGGGGACAAGGGGGCCTTAGATGAGCAGTTCTTC. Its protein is CASSQGDKGALDEQFF.

In nucleotides, the CDR3 is TGTGCCAGCAGCCGGACAGTTTTCCAAGAGACCCAGTACTTC. This translates into CASSRTVFQETQYF. The chain joins TRBV5-4 to TRBJ2-5, with D tentatively TRBD1 (6 bases). The CDR3 runs 14 residues. Trimming stripped 4 bases from V and 1 base from J, with 11 bases between. From germline, CDR1 is SGHNT and CDR2 YYREEE (reference sequence).